Sequencing of this T cell receptor (beta chain) was carried out in a study of OX40 agonist ivuxolimab in advanced cancers. Across the study: Hepatocellular carcinoma, melanoma, renal cell or head and neck cancer was diagnosed in the dose-escalation patients. A history of anti-PD-1, anti-PD-L1 or anti-CTLA-4 therapy was acceptable, and 30% to 45% had some.

Sequencing used immunoSEQ multiplex PCR; TCRdb keeps in-frame clones, though not all of them. The sample consists of tens of thousands of clones, under 90% of them appearing once. CDR1 is MNHNS, CDR2 SASEGT, per germline. The CDR3 is 15 amino acids. Trimming shortened V by 4 bases and J by 5 bases, and 18 bases separated the two germline ends. The chain recombines TRBV6-1 with TRBJ2-7; D may be TRBD1 (5 bases). This clonotype was obtained from an adult with an advanced solid tumor such as melanoma, head and neck, liver or kidney cancer. The sequenced sample was CD4+ or CD8+ T cells sorted from blood, obtained in a trial of the OX40 agonist ivuxolimab. The DNA of the CDR3 is TGTGCCAGCAGTGTCAGGGATAGGGCGGCGGACGAGCAGTACTTC. Its translation: CASSVRDRAADEQYF.